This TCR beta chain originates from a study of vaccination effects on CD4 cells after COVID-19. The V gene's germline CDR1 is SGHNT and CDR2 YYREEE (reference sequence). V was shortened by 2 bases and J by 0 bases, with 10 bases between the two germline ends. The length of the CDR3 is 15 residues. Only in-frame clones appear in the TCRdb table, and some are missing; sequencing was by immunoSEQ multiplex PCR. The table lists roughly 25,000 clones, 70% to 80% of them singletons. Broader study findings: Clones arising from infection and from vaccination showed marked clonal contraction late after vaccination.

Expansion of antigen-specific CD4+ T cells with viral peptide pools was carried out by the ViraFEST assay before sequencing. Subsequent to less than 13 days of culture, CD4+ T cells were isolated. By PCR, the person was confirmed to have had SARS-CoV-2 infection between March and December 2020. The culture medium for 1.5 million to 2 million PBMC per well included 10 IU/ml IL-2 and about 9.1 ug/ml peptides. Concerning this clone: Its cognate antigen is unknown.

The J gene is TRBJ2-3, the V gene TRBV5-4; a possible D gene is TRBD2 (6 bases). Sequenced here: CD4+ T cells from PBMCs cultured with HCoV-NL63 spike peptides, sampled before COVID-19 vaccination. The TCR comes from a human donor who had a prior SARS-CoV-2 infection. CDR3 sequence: CASSFGGASTDTQYF. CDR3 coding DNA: TGTGCCAGCAGCTTCGGCGGGGCCAGCACAGATACGCAGTATTTT.